A selection of T cell receptor beta chains follows, all from one sample in a study of cytomegalovirus exposure and HLA in healthy donors. The table came from immunoSEQ multiplex PCR; TCRdb's copy has only in-frame clones and leaves some out. The sample contains approximately 160,000 clones, 77% of which appear only once. The sample taken for sequencing was PBMCs. These receptors all come from a woman in her thirties or forties in good health and CMV-seropositive. The CDR3 runs from the conserved cysteine through the conserved F or W. Clone size appears in some rows only: once, few, many, or a class for an expanded clone.

size,V,J,CDR3
few,TRBV30,TRBJ2-7,CAWKEGNYEQYF
once,TRBV9,TRBJ1-2,CASSPQIDRGYTF
NA,TRBV28,TRBJ1-2,CASSPPGYGYTF
few,TRBV28,TRBJ2-1,CASSFIGGGVGEQFF
few,TRBV30,TRBJ2-3,CAWSLGPGQVGPTDTQYF
NA,TRBV29-1,TRBJ2-2,CSVESGERNTGELFF
NA,TRBV4-3,TRBJ2-1,CASSQDRVGEQFF
NA,TRBV6-1,TRBJ1-1,CASSSEKFGEAFF
few,TRBV5-8,TRBJ2-3,CASSDVAGPSTDTQYF
NA,TRBV28,TRBJ1-2,CASTGGDYQIGYGYTF
NA,TRBV11-2,TRBJ2-1,CASSETGNEQFF
NA,TRBV18,TRBJ2-3,CASSPVAGFFDTQYF
NA,TRBV25-1,NA,CASSRGLEQYF
NA,TRBV7-8,TRBJ2-1,CASSFDLPLLRGYNEQFF
NA,TRBV6-5,TRBJ1-6,CASSYRQGNSPLHF
NA,TRBV7-2,TRBJ1-1,CASSIGGQPNTEAFF
NA,TRBV2,TRBJ1-5,CASRADYSNQPQHF
NA,TRBV28,TRBJ1-1,CASSLLDRGRTEAFF
NA,TRBV7-2,TRBJ2-7,CASSLEGSGRYEQYF
once,TRBV7-9,TRBJ1-4,CASSSQDPNEKLFF
NA,TRBV21-1,TRBJ1-6,CASSKDPGYYNSPLHF
NA,TRBV27,TRBJ2-2,CASSLAGYTGELFF
NA,TRBV16,TRBJ1-4,CASSQSRDGGKKLFF
NA,TRBV5-1,TRBJ2-2,CASSLQGFANTGELFF
NA,TRBV10-3,TRBJ2-3,CAISESIASGTSTDTQYF
NA,TRBV6-6,TRBJ1-2,CASSQDRVGYTF
NA,TRBV2,TRBJ2-1,CASSQGPRGAEQFF
NA,TRBV6-5,TRBJ2-6,CASGAGSGANVLTF
once,TRBV6-6,TRBJ1-1,CASSSITGQNTEAFF
NA,TRBV4-3,TRBJ2-1,CASSQEGLSGGSYNEQFF
NA,TRBV28,TRBJ1-6,CASSLQYYNSPLHF
NA,TRBV7-2,TRBJ1-1,CASSLLGSNTEAFF
NA,TRBV20-1,TRBJ2-5,CSAGEGPDLYF
few,TRBV5-4,TRBJ2-6,CASSSYSSGANVLTF
NA,TRBV9,TRBJ2-7,CASSVAGGQGLGEQYF
NA,TRBV30,TRBJ1-2,CAWSTGDSYGYTF
NA,TRBV7-8,TRBJ1-1,CASSLYDGARTEAFF
NA,TRBV7-8,TRBJ2-6,CASSKLDVGANVLTF
NA,TRBV7-2,TRBJ1-2,CASSSMDRASSGYTF
NA,TRBV20-1,TRBJ2-7,CSAIDRVEQYF
NA,TRBV30,TRBJ2-1,CAWSVLRGGRPQGEQFF
NA,TRBV28,TRBJ1-4,CASSLLTGGNEKLFF
NA,TRBV19,TRBJ1-1,CASSIVRGRTEAFF
NA,TRBV19,TRBJ2-7,CASSMGQGAYEQYF
few,TRBV27,TRBJ1-4,CASSSDRGEKLFF
NA,TRBV6-5,TRBJ1-2,CASSLLGQGARGYTF
NA,TRBV6-1,TRBJ2-3,CAISAGGNTDTQYF
NA,TRBV2,TRBJ2-6,CASSAPGSGGGTGANVLTF
NA,TRBV5-1,NA,CASSLDSDSYEQYF
NA,TRBV5-4,TRBJ1-6,CASSQDRADPNSPLHF
once,TRBV7-6,TRBJ1-1,CASSRTVRDTEAFF
NA,TRBV4-3,TRBJ1-6,CASSQAGTGVRNSPLHF
once,TRBV27,TRBJ2-3,CASRPMSGGAGDTQYF
NA,TRBV30,TRBJ1-2,CAWSGSAGRGYTF
few,TRBV5-1,TRBJ2-1,CASSSTGLNEQFF
NA,TRBV5-4,TRBJ2-1,CASSFLDVNEQFF
NA,TRBV6-5,TRBJ1-5,CASGTGHQPQHF